A single sample gave rise to the 3 T cell receptor beta chains below, sequenced in a study of OX40 agonist ivuxolimab in advanced cancers. Library method: the immunoSEQ multiplex PCR assay. The table comes from immuneACCESS by way of TCRdb, which keeps in-frame sequences with V and J called. Part of the clones is missing from these tables; in studies checked, under half for an unresolved V gene and the rest for unknown reasons. The sample table holds approximately 20,000 clones, of which about 90% were seen once. Of the sample, 15% to 20% falls within the top ten clones. Sequencing was performed on CD4+ or CD8+ T cells sorted from blood, taken in a trial of the OX40 agonist ivuxolimab. The receptors stem from an adult with an advanced solid tumor such as melanoma, head and neck, liver or kidney cancer.

V gene TRBV7-2 combines with J gene TRBJ1-1, with 8 bases identical to TRBD1. CDR3 length: 18 amino acids. Germline V gene sequence: CDR1 SGHTA, CDR2 FQGNSA. The ends lost 5 bases at V and 5 bases at J; junction bases unmatched: 19. CDR3 in DNA: TGTGCCAGCAGCATAGAACGGGACTGGACAGGGATGAGGACTGAAGCTTTCTTT. Residues: CASSIERDWTGMRTEAFF.

This sequence joins TRBV11-2 and TRBJ2-5, with D possibly being TRBD1 or TRBD2 (6 bases each). Between the trimmed V and J ends, which lost 3 bases and 4 bases, there was a span of 15 bases. The CDR3 spans 15 residues. Germline CDR1 reads SGHAT; CDR2 reads FQNNGV. The CDR3 here is CASSFEGGRGETQYF. CDR3 DNA: TGTGCCAGCAGCTTTGAAGGGGGGCGAGGAGAGACCCAGTACTTC.

The rearrangement uses TRBV4-1 and TRBJ2-7; 9 bases line up with TRBD2. The CDR3 has 15 amino acids. Germline CDR1 MGHRA, CDR2 YSYEKL. With 4 bases clipped from V and 5 bases from J, the junction kept 9 bases outside the gene matches. As DNA, the CDR3 is TGCGCCAGCAGCCTCACGGGACTAGCAGACGACGAGCAGTACTTC. It yields the protein CASSLTGLADDEQYF.